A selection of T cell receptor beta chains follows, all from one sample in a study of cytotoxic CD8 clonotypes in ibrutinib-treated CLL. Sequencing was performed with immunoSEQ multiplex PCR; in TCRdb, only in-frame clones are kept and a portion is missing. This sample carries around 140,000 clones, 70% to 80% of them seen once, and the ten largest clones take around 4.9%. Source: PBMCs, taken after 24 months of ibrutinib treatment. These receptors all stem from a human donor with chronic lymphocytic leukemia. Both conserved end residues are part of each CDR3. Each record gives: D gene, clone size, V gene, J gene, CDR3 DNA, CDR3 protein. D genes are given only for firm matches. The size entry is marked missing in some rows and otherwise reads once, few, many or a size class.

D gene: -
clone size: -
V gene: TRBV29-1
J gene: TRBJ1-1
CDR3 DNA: TGCAGCGTTGTAGGGGCCCATGAAGCTTTCTTT
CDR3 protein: CSVVGAHEAFF

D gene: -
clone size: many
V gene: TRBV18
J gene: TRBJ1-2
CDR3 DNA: TGTGCCAGCTCTTACCACCCGGCGGGGGGCTACACCTTC
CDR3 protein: CASSYHPAGGYTF

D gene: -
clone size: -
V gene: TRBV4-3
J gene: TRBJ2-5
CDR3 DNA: TGCGCCAGCAGCCAAGAGGCTAGACAAGCGACCCAGTACTTC
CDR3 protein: CASSQEARQATQYF

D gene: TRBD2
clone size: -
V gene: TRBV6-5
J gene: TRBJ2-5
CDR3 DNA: TGTGCCAGCAGTTCAGCGGGGGGCGAGACCCAGTACTTC
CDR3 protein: CASSSAGGETQYF

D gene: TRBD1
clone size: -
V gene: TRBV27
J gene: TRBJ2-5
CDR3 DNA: TGTGCCAGCAGTTCCCTACACAGGGGCGAAAACCAAGAGACCCAGTACTTC
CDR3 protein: CASSSLHRGENQETQYF

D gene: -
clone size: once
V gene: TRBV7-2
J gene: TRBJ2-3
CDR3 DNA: TGTGCCAGCTCCCGTTCGGGCTACTACACAGATACGCAGTATTTT
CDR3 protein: CASSRSGYYTDTQYF

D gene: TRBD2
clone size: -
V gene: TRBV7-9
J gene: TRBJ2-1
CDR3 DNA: TGTGCCAGCAGCCACCCTAGCGGCTCCTACAATGAGCAGTTCTTC
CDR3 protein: CASSHPSGSYNEQFF

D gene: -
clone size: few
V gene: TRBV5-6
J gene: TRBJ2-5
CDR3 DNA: TGTGCCAGCAGCTTGGGGTGGGAGACCCAGTACTTC
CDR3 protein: CASSLGWETQYF

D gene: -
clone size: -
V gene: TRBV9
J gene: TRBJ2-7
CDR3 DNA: TGTGCCAGCAGCGTAGGGGACCCCACCTACGAGCAGTACTTC
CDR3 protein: CASSVGDPTYEQYF

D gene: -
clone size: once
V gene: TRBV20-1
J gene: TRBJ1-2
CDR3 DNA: TGCAGTGCTCCCCACCCAGGGGGCTACACCTTC
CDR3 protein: CSAPHPGGYTF

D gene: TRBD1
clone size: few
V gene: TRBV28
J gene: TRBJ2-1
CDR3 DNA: TGTGCCAGCAGTTACTACAGGGGGAATGAGCAGTTCTTC
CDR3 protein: CASSYYRGNEQFF

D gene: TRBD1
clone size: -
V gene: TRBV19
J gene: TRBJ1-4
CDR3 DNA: TGTGCCAGTACCTCCGGGACAGGGGAACTGTTTTTT
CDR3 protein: CASTSGTGELFF

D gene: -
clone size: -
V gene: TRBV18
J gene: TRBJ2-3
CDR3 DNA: TGTGCCAGCTCACCGGGGTTTGGCAGGGGAGATACGCAGTATTTT
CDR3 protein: CASSPGFGRGDTQYF

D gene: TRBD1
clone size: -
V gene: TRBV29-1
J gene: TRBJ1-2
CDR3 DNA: TGCAGCGTCCGGACAGGGGATGGCTACACCTTC
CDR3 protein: CSVRTGDGYTF

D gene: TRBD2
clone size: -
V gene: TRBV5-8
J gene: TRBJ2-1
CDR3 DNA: TGTGCCAGCAGCACCGGCAGGCCCCAACAGCGGGGCGAGCAGTTCTTC
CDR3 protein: CASSTGRPQQRGEQFF

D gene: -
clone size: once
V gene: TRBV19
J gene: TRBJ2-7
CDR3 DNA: TGTGCCAGTAGTATACCAGGGCGAACCTACGAGCAGTACTTC
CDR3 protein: CASSIPGRTYEQYF

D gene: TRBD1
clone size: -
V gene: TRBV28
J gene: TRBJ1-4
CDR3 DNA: TGTGCCAGCAGCTCCGGGACAGTGGGGGGGAAACTGTTTTTT
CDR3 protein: CASSSGTVGGKLFF

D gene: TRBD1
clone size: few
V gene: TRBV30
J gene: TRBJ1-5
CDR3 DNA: TGTGCCTGGAGTGTACAGGGGGTTGGCAATCAGCCCCAGCATTTT
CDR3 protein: CAWSVQGVGNQPQHF

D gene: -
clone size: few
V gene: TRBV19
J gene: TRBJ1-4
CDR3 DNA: TGTGCCAGTAGTATATCCAGGGCTAATGAAAAACTGTTTTTT
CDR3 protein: CASSISRANEKLFF

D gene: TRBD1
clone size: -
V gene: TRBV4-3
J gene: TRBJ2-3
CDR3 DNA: TGCGCCAGCAGCCCGAGGGGGACAGGCTACACAGATACGCAGTATTTT
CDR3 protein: CASSPRGTGYTDTQYF

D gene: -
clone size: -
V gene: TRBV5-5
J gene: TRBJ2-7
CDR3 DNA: TGTGCCAGCACCTCACGGGACATCTCCTACGAGCAGTACTTC
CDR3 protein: CASTSRDISYEQYF

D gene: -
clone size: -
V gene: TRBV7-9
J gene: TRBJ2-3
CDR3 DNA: TGTGCCAGCAGCTTAAGGGATACGCAGTATTTT
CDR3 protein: CASSLRDTQYF

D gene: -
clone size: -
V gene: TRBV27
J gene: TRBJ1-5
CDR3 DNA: TGTGCCAGCAGTTTATCCGGCCACAGGAATCAGCCCCAGCATTTT
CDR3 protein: CASSLSGHRNQPQHF

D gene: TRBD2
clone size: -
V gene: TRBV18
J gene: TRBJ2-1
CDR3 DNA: TGTGCCAGCTCACCCACGGGACTAGCTGGCTATGAGCAGTTCTTC
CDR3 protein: CASSPTGLAGYEQFF

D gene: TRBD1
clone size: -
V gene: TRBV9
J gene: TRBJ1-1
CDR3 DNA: TGTGCCAGCAGCGCAAGACAGGGGGCGGTGGGCACTGAAGCTTTCTTT
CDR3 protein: CASSARQGAVGTEAFF

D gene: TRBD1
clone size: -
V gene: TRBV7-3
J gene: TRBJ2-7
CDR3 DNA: TGTGCCAGCAGCTTAACGGACAGGGGTGACGAGCAGTACTTC
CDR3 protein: CASSLTDRGDEQYF

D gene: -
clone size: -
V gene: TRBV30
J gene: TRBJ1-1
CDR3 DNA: TGTGCCTGGAGTAGGTCCAACACTGAAGCTTTCTTT
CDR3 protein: CAWSRSNTEAFF

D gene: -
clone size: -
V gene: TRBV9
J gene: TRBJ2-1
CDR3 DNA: TGTGCCAGCAGCCGAAGAGGGACCGAGCAGTTCTTC
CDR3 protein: CASSRRGTEQFF

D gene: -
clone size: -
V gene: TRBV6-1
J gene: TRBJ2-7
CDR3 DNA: TGTGCCAGCAACGGGCCTCCCAGGCCCTACGAGCAGTACTTC
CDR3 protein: CASNGPPRPYEQYF

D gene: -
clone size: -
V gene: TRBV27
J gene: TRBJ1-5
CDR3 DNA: TGTGCCAGCAGACAGTGGGGGGTTGGTCAGCCCCAGCATTTT
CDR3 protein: CASRQWGVGQPQHF

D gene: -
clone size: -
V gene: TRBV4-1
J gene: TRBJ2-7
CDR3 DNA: TGCGCCAGCAGCCAAACGCTCCGGACCACCAACTCCTACGAGCAGTACTTC
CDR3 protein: CASSQTLRTTNSYEQYF

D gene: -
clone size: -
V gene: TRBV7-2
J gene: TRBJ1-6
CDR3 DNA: TGTGCCAGCAGCTCCAACTGGCCACCCCTCCACTTT
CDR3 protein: CASSSNWPPLHF

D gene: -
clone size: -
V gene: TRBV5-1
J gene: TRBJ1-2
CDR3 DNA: TGCGCCAGCAGCTTGGAGGTCAGGCCCCCCTATGGCTACACCTTC
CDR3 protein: CASSLEVRPPYGYTF

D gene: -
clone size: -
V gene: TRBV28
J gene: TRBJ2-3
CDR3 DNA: TGTGCCAGCCGGGGGCCGAACACAGATACGCAGTATTTT
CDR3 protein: CASRGPNTDTQYF

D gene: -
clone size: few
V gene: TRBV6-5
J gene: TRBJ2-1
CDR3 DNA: TGTGCCAGCAGCCTAGACATGTACAATGAGCAGTTCTTC
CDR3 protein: CASSLDMYNEQFF

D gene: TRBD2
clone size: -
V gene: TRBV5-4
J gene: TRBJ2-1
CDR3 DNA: TGTGCCAGCAGCTTGGGTCGGGCTAGCGGGAGGGTTGAGCAGTTCTTC
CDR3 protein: CASSLGRASGRVEQFF

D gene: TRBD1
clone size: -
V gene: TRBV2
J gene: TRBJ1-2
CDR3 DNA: TGTGCCAGCAGTGAGGGGGCAGGGGGTAATGGCTACACCTTC
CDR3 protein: CASSEGAGGNGYTF

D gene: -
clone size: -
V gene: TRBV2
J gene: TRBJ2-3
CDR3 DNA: TGTGCCAGCAGACGGACTAGCACAGATACGCAGTATTTT
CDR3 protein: CASRRTSTDTQYF

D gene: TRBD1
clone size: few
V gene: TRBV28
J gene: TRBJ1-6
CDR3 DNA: TGTGCCAGCAGTCCCGGGACAGGGTGGGGGGAATCACCCCTCCACTTT
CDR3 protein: CASSPGTGWGESPLHF

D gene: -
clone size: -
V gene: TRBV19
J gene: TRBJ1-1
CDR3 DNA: TGTGCCAGTAGAAAAAGGAGGGACACTGAAGCTTTCTTT
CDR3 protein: CASRKRRDTEAFF

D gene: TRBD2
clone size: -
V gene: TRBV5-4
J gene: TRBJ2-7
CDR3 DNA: TGTGCCAGCTCCTCTAGCGGGAGCTCCTACGAGCAGTACTTC
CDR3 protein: CASSSSGSSYEQYF

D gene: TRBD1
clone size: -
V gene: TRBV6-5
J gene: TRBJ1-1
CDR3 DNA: TGTGCCAGCAGGCGAGGACAGGGGGTGTCTGAAGCTTTCTTT
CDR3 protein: CASRRGQGVSEAFF

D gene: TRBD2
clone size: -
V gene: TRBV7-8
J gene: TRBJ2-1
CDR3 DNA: TGTGCCAGCAGCCCAGGACTAGCGGGACCCTACAATGAGCAGTTCTTC
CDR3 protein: CASSPGLAGPYNEQFF

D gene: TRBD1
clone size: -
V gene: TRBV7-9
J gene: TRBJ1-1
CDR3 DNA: TGTGCCAGCAGCCAGGGACAGGGGAGGGGCACTGAAGCTTTCTTT
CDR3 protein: CASSQGQGRGTEAFF

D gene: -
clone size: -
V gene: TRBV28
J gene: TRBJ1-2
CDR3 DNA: TGTGCCAGCAGTTTAGGGGTTCCGAGGGGGGGCTACACCTTC
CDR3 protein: CASSLGVPRGGYTF

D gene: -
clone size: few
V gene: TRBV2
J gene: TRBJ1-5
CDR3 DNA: TGTGCCAGCGCTAGGGGGTTTGGCCAGCCCCAGCATTTT
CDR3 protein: CASARGFGQPQHF

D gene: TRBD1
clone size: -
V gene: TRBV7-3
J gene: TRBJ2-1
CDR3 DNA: TGTGCCAGCAGCTTGGGACCCACAGGGGCGTCGAATGAGCAGTTCTTC
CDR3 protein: CASSLGPTGASNEQFF

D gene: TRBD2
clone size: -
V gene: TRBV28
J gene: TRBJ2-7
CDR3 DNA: TGTGCCAGCAGTTTAACCGGGAGGGCCCGGTACGAGCAGTACTTC
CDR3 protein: CASSLTGRARYEQYF

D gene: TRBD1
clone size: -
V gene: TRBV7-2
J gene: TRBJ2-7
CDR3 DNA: TGTGCCAGCAGCCCGGCCCGGGACAGGGCCTCCTACGAGCAGTACTTC
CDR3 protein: CASSPARDRASYEQYF